The 16 T cell receptor beta chains in this list originate from one sample, sequenced in a study of T cell responses to AZD1222 COVID-19 vaccine. The protocol was immunoSEQ multiplex PCR, while the TCRdb copy is restricted to in-frame clones and leaves out a portion. The data hold about 200,000 clones, with approximately 95% observed a single time. Sequenced here: peripheral blood, sampled 28 days after the second AZD1222 dose. These receptor sequences come from an adult who received the AZD1222 COVID-19 vaccine.

The gene calls are TRBV5-1 and TRBJ1-1, with 9 bases lining up with TRBD1. Germline-derived CDR1 and CDR2 are SGHRS and YFSETQ. J lost 4 bases, V lost 4 bases, and 11 bases had no gene match. The CDR3 is 16 residues long. CDR3 region: CASSPWDRAMSTEAFF. The CDR3 bases are TGCGCCAGCAGCCCCTGGGACAGGGCAATGAGCACTGAAGCTTTCTTT.

The chain couples TRBV6-2 or TRBV6-3 to TRBJ2-2; no clear D. This CDR3 comprises 12 residues. The germline V gene encodes CDR1 MNHEY and CDR2 SVGEGT. The V and J ends lost 6 bases and 5 bases respectively, with 7 bases between them. CDR3 loop: CASSHGTGELFF. The CDR3 nucleotides read TGTGCCAGCAGCCACGGGACCGGGGAGCTGTTTTTT.

The V call is TRBV28, the J call TRBJ1-5; D not resolved. Trimming took off 6 bases at V and 0 bases at J, with 12 bases between the two ends. The CDR3 loop spans 15 amino acids. Germline assignment: CDR1 MDHEN and CDR2 SYDVKM. The CDR3 loop reads CASSPGSPSNQPQHF. The DNA of the CDR3 is TGTGCCAGCAGCCCGGGATCTCCTAGCAATCAGCCCCAGCATTTT. Using reference TRBV28 and TRBJ1-5 for the parts outside the CDR3, the full variable domain is DVKVTQSSRYLVKRTGEKVFLECVQDMDHENMFWYRQDPGLGLRLIYFSYDVKMKEKGDIPEGYSVSREKKERFSLILESASTNQTSMYLCASSPGSPSNQPQHFGDGTRLSIL.

V usage is TRBV6-5 and J usage is TRBJ2-3; tentatively, D is TRBD2 (6 bases). V was clipped by 2 bases and J by 1 base, with 13 bases between them. Germline lookup yields CDR1 MNHEY and CDR2 SVGAGI. The CDR3 contains 16 residues. DNA of the CDR3: TGTGCCAGCAGTTACGACCTTTGGGGGGGCACAGATACGCAGTATTTT. This translates into CASSYDLWGGTDTQYF.

The chain links TRBV18 to TRBJ1-1, with TRBD1 identical over 7 bases. The length of the CDR3 is 13 residues. Germline trimming cut 6 bases from V and 6 bases from J; bases unmatched to any gene: 7. The germline gives CDR1 KGHSH, CDR2 LQKENI. The CDR3 here is CASSGTEAAEAFF. The CDR3 bases are TGTGCCAGCTCTGGGACAGAGGCCGCTGAAGCTTTCTTT.

This clone was seen a few times. The CDR3 nucleotides read TGTGCCAGCAGCCAACTCCGGGACATCGGAAATACGCAGTATTTT. Protein sequence: CASSQLRDIGNTQYF. The rearrangement links TRBV7-9 to TRBJ2-3, with a tentative D call TRBD1 (6 bases). Germline-derived CDR1 and CDR2 are SEHNR and FQNEAQ (reference sequence). This CDR3 has 15 amino acids. Trimming removed 5 bases at V and 7 bases at J, with 19 bases between.

The chain couples TRBV7-2 to TRBJ2-1, with TRBD1 matching over 7 bases. CDR1 is SGHTA, CDR2 FQGNSA, per germline. V lost 5 bases and J lost 0; bases outside the gene matches: 4. CDR3 length: 15 residues. CDR3 coding DNA: TGTGCCAGCAGCCGGGGACAGAACTCCTACAATGAGCAGTTCTTC. Its protein product is CASSRGQNSYNEQFF.

This chain connects TRBV10-3 to TRBJ1-1; 9 bases align to TRBD1. Trimming removed 8 bases from V and 0 bases from J; junction bases left unmatched: 10. The length of the CDR3 is 16 residues. Looked up from germline, CDR1 is ENHRY and CDR2 is SYGVKD. CDR3 sequence (DNA): TGTGCCATCGGTAGATACAGGGGGCGATTGAACACTGAAGCTTTCTTT. Amino acid sequence: CAIGRYRGRLNTEAFF.

The CDR3 bases are TGTGCCATCACGGGGGCGACAGGGTCTGGAAACACCATATATTTT. This gives the protein CAITGATGSGNTIYF. V and J are TRBV10-3 and TRBJ1-3, with 7 bases that match TRBD1. The CDR3 covers 15 residues. CDR1 is ENHRY and CDR2 is SYGVKD in the germline V gene. The junction had 7 bases not matched to a gene; V was cut back by 7 bases and J by 1 base.

The V and J genes are TRBV5-4 and TRBJ2-2, with D possibly being TRBD2 (5 bases). Between the trimmed V and J ends, which lost 0 bases and 4 bases, there was a span of 13 bases. Per germline, CDR1 SGHNT and CDR2 YYREEE (reference sequence). This CDR3 comprises 16 residues. The CDR3 nucleotides are TGTGCCAGCAGCTTGGGAGGTGGTGGAGGCACCGGGGAGCTGTTTTTT. Translated: CASSLGGGGGTGELFF.

Turning to this clone: In the same sample, other DNA sequences code for this CDR3. The J gene is TRBJ1-2, the V gene TRBV18, with D possibly being TRBD1 (6 bases). V was clipped by 3 bases and J by 3 bases, with 8 bases between them. Germline CDR1 reads KGHSH; CDR2 reads LQKENI. This CDR3 is built from 13 residues. The CDR3 spells CASSPGADYGYTF. Here the CDR3 DNA reads TGTGCCAGCTCACCGGGGGCTGACTATGGCTACACCTTC.

This chain joins TRBV6-5 and TRBJ2-2; D unresolved. CDR1 and CDR2 from the germline V gene are MNHEY and SVGAGI. The CDR3 consists of 15 residues. The V end lost 2 bases, the J end lost 4 bases, and 11 bases lay between the germline ends. This CDR3 is CASSYTATRTGELFF. The CDR3 DNA sequence: TGTGCCAGCAGTTACACGGCGACGCGCACCGGGGAGCTGTTTTTT.

V is TRBV5-4 and J is TRBJ1-2; D gene uncertain. The germline V and J ends were trimmed by 3 bases and 8 bases, with 14 bases remaining between them. Germline V lookup: CDR1 SGHNT, CDR2 YYREEE (reference sequence). The length of the CDR3 is 13 residues. As DNA, the CDR3 is TGTGCCAGCAGCTCCCCGGCCGGGAGCGGCTACACCTTC. The encoded protein is CASSSPAGSGYTF.

The chain links TRBV6-5 to TRBJ1-6; 10 bases agree with TRBD1. The ends lost 3 bases at V and 8 bases at J; junction bases unmatched: 4. The germline V gene encodes CDR1 MNHEY and CDR2 SVGAGI. There are 15 residues in the CDR3. In DNA, the CDR3 is TGTGCCAGCAGTTATTTTGGGACAGGGGATTCACCCCTCCACTTT. Translated, it gives CASSYFGTGDSPLHF.

CDR3 sequence (DNA): TGTGCCAGCAGCCAAGATTTAACGGTGAATGAAAAACTGTTTTTT. Translated: CASSQDLTVNEKLFF. V and J are TRBV4-2 and TRBJ1-4, with no clear D. Deletions cut 0 bases from V and 5 bases from J, with 10 bases between. Germline-derived CDR1 and CDR2 are LGHNA and YNFKEQ. This CDR3 has 15 residues.

This chain joins TRBV6-5 and TRBJ1-3, with 8 positions matching TRBD1. This CDR3 region has 15 residues. Unmatched junction bases numbered 6, after V lost 0 bases and J lost 8 bases. Germline V gene sequence: CDR1 MNHEY, CDR2 SVGAGI. The CDR3 sequence is CASSYSGTGSDTIYF. The CDR3, as DNA: TGTGCCAGCAGTTACTCCGGGACAGGTTCAGACACCATATATTTT.